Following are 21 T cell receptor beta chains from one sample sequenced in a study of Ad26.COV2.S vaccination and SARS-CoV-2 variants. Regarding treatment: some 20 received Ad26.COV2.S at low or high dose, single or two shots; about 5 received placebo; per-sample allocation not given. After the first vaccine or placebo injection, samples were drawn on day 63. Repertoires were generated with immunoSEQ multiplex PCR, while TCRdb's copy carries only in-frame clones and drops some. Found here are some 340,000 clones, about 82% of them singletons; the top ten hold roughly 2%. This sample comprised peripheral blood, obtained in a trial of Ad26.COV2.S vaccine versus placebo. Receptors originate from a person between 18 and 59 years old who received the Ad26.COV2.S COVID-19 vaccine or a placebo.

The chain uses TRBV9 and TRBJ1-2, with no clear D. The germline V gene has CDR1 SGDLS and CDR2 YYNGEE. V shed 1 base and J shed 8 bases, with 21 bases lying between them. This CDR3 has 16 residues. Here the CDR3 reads CASSVKEVTGTRGYTF. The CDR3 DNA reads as TGTGCCAGCAGCGTAAAGGAGGTAACGGGAACGCGGGGCTACACCTTC. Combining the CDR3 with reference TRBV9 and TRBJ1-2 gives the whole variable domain DSGVTQTPKHLITATGQRVTLRCSPRSGDLSVYWYQQSLDQGLQFLIQYYNGEERAKGNILERFSAQQFPDLHSELNLSSLELGDSALYFCASSVKEVTGTRGYTFGSGTRLTVV.

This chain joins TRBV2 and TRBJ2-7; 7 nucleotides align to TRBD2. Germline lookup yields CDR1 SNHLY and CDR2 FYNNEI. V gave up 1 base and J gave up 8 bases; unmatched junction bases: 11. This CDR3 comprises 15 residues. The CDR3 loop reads CASSEDQGGWVKQYF. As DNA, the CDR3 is TGTGCCAGCAGTGAAGATCAGGGAGGGTGGGTCAAGCAGTACTTC.

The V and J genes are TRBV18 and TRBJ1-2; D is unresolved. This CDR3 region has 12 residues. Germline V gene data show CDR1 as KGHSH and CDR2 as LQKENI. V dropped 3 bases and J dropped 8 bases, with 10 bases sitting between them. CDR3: CASSPATDGYTF. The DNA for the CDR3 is TGTGCCAGCTCACCCGCCACGGACGGCTACACCTTC. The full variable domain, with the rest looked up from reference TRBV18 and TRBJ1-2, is NAGVMQNPRHLVRRRGQEARLRCSPMKGHSHVYWYRQLPEEGLKFMVYLQKENIIDESGMPKERFSAEFPKEGPSILRIQQVVRGDSAAYFCASSPATDGYTFGSGTRLTVV.

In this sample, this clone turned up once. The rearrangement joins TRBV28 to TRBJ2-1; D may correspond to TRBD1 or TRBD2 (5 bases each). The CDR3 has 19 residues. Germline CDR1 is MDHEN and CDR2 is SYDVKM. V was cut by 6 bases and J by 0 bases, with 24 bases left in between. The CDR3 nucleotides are TGTGCCAGCAGGCCGATGTCGGGGACGGCTAGTTTCTCCTACAATGAGCAGTTCTTC. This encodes CASRPMSGTASFSYNEQFF.

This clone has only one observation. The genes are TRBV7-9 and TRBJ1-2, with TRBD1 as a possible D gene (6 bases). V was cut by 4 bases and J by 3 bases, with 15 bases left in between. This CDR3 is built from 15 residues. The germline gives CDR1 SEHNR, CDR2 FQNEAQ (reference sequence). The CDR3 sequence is CASSSQQGLHYGYTF. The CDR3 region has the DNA TGTGCCAGCAGCTCACAACAGGGTCTACACTATGGCTACACCTTC.

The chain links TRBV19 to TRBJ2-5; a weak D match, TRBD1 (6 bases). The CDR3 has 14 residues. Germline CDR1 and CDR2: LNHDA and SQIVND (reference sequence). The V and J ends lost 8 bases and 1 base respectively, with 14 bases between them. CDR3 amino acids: CASGNRATQETQYF. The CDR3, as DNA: TGTGCCAGTGGAAACAGGGCTACCCAAGAGACCCAGTACTTC.

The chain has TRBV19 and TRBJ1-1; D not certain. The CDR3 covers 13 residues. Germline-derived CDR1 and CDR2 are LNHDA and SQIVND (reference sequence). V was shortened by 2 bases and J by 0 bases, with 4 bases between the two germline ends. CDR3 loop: CASSIKVNTEAFF. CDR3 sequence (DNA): TGTGCCAGTAGTATAAAAGTGAACACTGAAGCTTTCTTT.

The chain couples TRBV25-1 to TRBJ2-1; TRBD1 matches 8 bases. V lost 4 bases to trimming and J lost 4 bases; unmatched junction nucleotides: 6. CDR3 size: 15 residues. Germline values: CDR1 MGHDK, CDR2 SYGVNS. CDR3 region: CASSGRDRKYNEQFF. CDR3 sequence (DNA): TGTGCCAGCAGTGGCAGGGACAGGAAATACAATGAGCAGTTCTTC.

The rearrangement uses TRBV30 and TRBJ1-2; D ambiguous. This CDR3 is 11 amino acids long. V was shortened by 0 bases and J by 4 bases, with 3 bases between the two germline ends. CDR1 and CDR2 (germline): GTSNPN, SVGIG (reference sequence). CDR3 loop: CAWSVIYGYTF. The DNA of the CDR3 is TGTGCCTGGAGTGTTATCTATGGCTACACCTTC.

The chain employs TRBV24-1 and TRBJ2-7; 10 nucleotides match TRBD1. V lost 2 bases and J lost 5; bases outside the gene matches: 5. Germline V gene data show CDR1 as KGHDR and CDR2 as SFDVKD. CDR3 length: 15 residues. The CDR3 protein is CATSDSGQGSNEQYF. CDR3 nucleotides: TGTGCCACCAGTGATTCGGGACAGGGGAGCAACGAGCAGTACTTC.

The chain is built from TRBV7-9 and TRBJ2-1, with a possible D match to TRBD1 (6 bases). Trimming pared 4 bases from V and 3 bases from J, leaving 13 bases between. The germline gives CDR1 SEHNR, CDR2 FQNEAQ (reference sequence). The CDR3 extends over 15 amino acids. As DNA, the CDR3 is TGTGCCAGCAGCTCGTTTCAGGGGTACTACAATGAGCAGTTCTTC. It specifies CASSSFQGYYNEQFF.

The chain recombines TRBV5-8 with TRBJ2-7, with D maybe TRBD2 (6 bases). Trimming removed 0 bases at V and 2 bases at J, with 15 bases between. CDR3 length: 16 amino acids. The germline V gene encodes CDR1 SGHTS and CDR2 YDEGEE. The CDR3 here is CASSLAPNQRAYEQYF. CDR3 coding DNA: TGTGCCAGCAGCTTGGCCCCAAACCAGCGGGCCTACGAGCAGTACTTC.

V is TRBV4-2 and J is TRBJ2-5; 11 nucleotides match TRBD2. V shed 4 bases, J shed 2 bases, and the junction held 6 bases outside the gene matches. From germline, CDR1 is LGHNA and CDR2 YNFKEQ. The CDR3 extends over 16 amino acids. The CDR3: CASSLSGGAPQETQYF. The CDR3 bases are TGTGCCAGCAGCCTTAGCGGGGGGGCCCCTCAAGAGACCCAGTACTTC.

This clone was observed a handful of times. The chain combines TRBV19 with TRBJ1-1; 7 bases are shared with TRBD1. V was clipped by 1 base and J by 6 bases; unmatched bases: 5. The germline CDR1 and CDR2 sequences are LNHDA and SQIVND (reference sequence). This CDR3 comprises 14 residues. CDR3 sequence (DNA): TGTGCCAGTAGTATAGTAGGGGGCAGGTCTGAAGCTTTCTTT. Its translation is CASSIVGGRSEAFF.

The CDR3 loop is CASSLAGTGSYEQYF. DNA for the CDR3: TGTGCCAGCTCACTGGCCGGGACAGGCTCCTACGAGCAGTACTTC. This chain connects TRBV18 to TRBJ2-7, with 8 nucleotides matching TRBD1. Trimming removed 4 bases from V and 0 bases from J; junction bases left unmatched: 5. The V gene's germline CDR1 is KGHSH and CDR2 LQKENI. The CDR3 is made up of 15 amino acids.

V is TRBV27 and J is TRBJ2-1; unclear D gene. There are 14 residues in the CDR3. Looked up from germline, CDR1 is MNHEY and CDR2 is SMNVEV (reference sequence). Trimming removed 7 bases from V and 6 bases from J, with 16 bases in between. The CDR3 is CASKKPNTPNEQFF. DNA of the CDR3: TGTGCCAGCAAAAAACCAAATACCCCCAATGAGCAGTTCTTC.

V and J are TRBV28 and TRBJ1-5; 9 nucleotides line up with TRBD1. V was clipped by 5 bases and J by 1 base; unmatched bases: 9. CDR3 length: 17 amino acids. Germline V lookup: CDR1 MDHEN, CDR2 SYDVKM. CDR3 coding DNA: TGTGCCAGCAGTACCTATACAGGGGGCACGAGCAATCAGCCCCAGCATTTT. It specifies CASSTYTGGTSNQPQHF.

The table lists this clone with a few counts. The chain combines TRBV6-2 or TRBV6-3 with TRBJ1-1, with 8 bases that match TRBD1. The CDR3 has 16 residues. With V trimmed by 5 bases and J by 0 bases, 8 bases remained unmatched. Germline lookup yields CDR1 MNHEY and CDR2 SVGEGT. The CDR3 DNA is TGTGCCAGCAGTACGGACAGGGACATCATGAACACTGAAGCTTTCTTT. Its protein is CASSTDRDIMNTEAFF.

In DNA, the CDR3 is TGTGCCAGCAGTGAATCAAGCGGGTCTCGTAAAAACATTCAGTACTTC. It yields the protein CASSESSGSRKNIQYF. This chain joins TRBV25-1 and TRBJ2-4; possible D gene TRBD2, 6 bases. Germline CDR1 and CDR2: MGHDK and SYGVNS. The CDR3 is 16 residues long. Between the trimmed V and J ends, which lost 1 base and 4 bases, there was a span of 14 bases.

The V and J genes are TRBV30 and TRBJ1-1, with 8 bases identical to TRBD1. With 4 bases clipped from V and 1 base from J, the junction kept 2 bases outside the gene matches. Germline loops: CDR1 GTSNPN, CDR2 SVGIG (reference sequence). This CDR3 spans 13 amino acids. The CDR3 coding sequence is TGTGCCTGGACAACAGGGGGGAACACTGAAGCTTTCTTT. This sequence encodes CAWTTGGNTEAFF.

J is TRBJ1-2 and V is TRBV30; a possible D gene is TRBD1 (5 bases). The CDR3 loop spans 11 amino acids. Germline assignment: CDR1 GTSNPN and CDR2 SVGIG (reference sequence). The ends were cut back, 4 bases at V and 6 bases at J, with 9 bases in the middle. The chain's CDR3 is CAWTLGDGYTF. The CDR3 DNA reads TGTGCCTGGACTTTGGGGGATGGCTACACCTTC.